A single sample gave rise to the 8 T cell receptor beta chains below, sequenced in a study of OX40 agonist ivuxolimab in advanced cancers. Here immunoSEQ multiplex PCR was the method, and the copy in TCRdb shows in-frame clones only, minus some. This sample has approximately 51,000 clones, with 65% to 85% found just once. The sequences come from CD4+ or CD8+ T cells sorted from blood, collected in a trial of the OX40 agonist ivuxolimab. Receptors originate from an adult with an advanced solid tumor such as melanoma, head and neck, liver or kidney cancer.

This chain links TRBV11-3 with TRBJ2-5; D could derive from TRBD1 or TRBD2 (5 bases each). Trimming cost V 5 bases and J 3 bases, with 16 bases left between them. This CDR3 spans 15 amino acids. Germline V gene data show CDR1 as SGHNT and CDR2 as YENEEA. The CDR3: CASSPGQTTEETQYF. DNA of the CDR3: TGTGCCAGCAGCCCGGGGCAAACAACCGAAGAGACCCAGTACTTC. The full variable domain, completed using reference TRBV11-3 and TRBJ2-5, is EAGVVQSPRYKIIEKKQPVAFWCNPISGHNTLYWYLQNLGQGPELLIRYENEEAVDDSQLPKDRFSAERLKGVDSTLKIQPAELGDSAVYLCASSPGQTTEETQYFGPGTRLLVL.

CDR3: CASSFLPSTDTQYF. CDR3 DNA: TGTGCCAGCAGCTTCCTCCCTAGCACAGATACGCAGTATTTT. The V and J genes are TRBV11-1 and TRBJ2-3; D is unresolved. CDR3 size: 14 residues. Germline CDR1 and CDR2: SGHAT and FQDESV (reference sequence). Trimming pared 3 bases from V and 0 bases from J, leaving 7 bases between.

J is TRBJ1-3 and V is TRBV5-1, with D possibly matching TRBD1 (5 bases). V was pared by 1 base and J by 2 bases, with 13 bases between. CDR1 SGHRS and CDR2 YFSETQ come from the germline V gene. The CDR3 runs to 16 residues. The CDR3 DNA reads TGCGCCAGCAGCTTGACCCCAGGGATTACTGGAAACACCATATATTTT. Protein sequence: CASSLTPGITGNTIYF.

This clone was observed once. This chain joins TRBV4-1 and TRBJ1-1; no definite D call. The germline V gene has CDR1 MGHRA and CDR2 YSYEKL. The CDR3 runs 15 residues. Trimming left V 4 bases short and J 0 bases short, with 12 bases between. CDR3 nucleotides: TGCGCCAGCAGCCGGCTCTTTGGGGTGAACACTGAAGCTTTCTTT. Translating gives CASSRLFGVNTEAFF.

The chain recombines TRBV6-6 with TRBJ2-3, with D unclear. The germline V gene has CDR1 MNHNY and CDR2 SVGAGI (reference sequence). Trimming cost V 6 bases and J 2 bases, with 9 bases left between them. The CDR3 runs 13 residues. CDR3 bases: TGTGCCAGCAGGGTTAGCTCCACAGATACGCAGTATTTT. Its protein is CASRVSSTDTQYF.

J is TRBJ2-1 and V is TRBV28, with 8 bases identical to TRBD1. Germline V gives CDR1 MDHEN, CDR2 SYDVKM. V shed 8 bases and J 7 bases; nucleotides not matched to a gene: 10. This CDR3 region has 14 residues. The CDR3 region is CASYRTGTLNEQFF. Here the CDR3 DNA reads TGTGCCAGCTACCGGACAGGGACGTTGAATGAGCAGTTCTTC.

The V call is TRBV6-5, the J call TRBJ2-1, with 7 bases matching TRBD1. This CDR3 contains 15 residues. Unmatched junction bases numbered 8, after V lost 3 bases and J lost 6 bases. Germline values: CDR1 MNHEY, CDR2 SVGAGI. CDR3 region: CASSYPTGYSNEQFF. CDR3 in DNA: TGTGCCAGCAGTTATCCGACAGGGTATAGCAATGAGCAGTTCTTC.

The chain couples TRBV14 to TRBJ2-2; the D gene is possibly TRBD2 (5 bases). This CDR3 region has 13 residues. V shed 4 bases and J shed 7 bases, with 10 bases lying between them. Germline assignment: CDR1 SGHDN and CDR2 FVKESK. The chain's CDR3 is CASSRREIGELFF. In nucleotides, the CDR3 is TGTGCCAGCAGCCGCCGGGAAATCGGGGAGCTGTTTTTT.